The 7 T cell receptor beta chains listed next were all sequenced from one sample in a study of T cells in localized non-small cell lung cancer (dated by TCRdb to the early 2020s). The library came from the immunoSEQ multiplex PCR assay. Sourced from immuneACCESS, this table was stored by TCRdb with only in-frame sequences that have V and J called. A share of the clones is absent; for the studies checked, an unresolved V gene accounts for under half, and the remainder has no known explanation. Present in this sample are over 20,000 clones, about 90% of which were seen just once. Approximately 30% of the sample goes to the ten largest clones. The sample here was peripheral blood, taken before any cancer treatment. Receptor source: a male donor aged 60 or over with stage I squamous cell lung carcinoma.

The V gene is TRBV27, the J gene TRBJ1-2; D uncertain. Between the trimmed V and J ends, which lost 6 bases and 4 bases, there was a span of 15 bases. The V gene's germline CDR1 is MNHEY and CDR2 SMNVEV (reference sequence). The CDR3 contains 14 residues. The CDR3 loop reads CASSPGVEVYGYTF. CDR3 bases: TGTGCCAGCAGCCCCGGGGTAGAAGTCTATGGCTACACCTTC.

This clone was counted a single time. V is TRBV4-1 and J is TRBJ1-1; a weak D match, TRBD1 (5 bases). Germline V gives CDR1 MGHRA, CDR2 YSYEKL. The CDR3 is made up of 13 amino acids. V was trimmed by 8 bases and J by 1 base, leaving 11 bases between them. CDR3 DNA: TGCGCCAGCCGTAGGGGTGCGAACACTGAAGCTTTCTTT. This translates into CASRRGANTEAFF.

The J gene is TRBJ2-1, the V gene TRBV25-1, with 16 bases matching TRBD2. After removal of 6 bases from V and 8 bases from J, the junction contained 4 bases not matched to a gene. CDR1 and CDR2 from the germline V gene are MGHDK and SYGVNS. This CDR3 is built from 15 residues. The CDR3 DNA reads as TGTGCCAGCAGAGGGACTAGCGGGAGGGCCCATGAGCAGTTCTTC. Translated, it gives CASRGTSGRAHEQFF. The whole variable domain, remainder taken from reference TRBV25-1 and TRBJ2-1, is EADIYQTPRYLVIGTGKKITLECSQTMGHDKMYWYQQDPGMELHLIHYSYGVNSTEKGDLSSESTVSRIRTEHFPLTLESARPSHTSQYLCASRGTSGRAHEQFFGPGTRLTVL.

This clone was recorded a few times. This chain links TRBV7-2 with TRBJ2-7, with no clear D. The CDR3 sequence is 18 residues long. Germline values: CDR1 SGHTA, CDR2 FQGNSA. Trimming took off 2 bases at V and 5 bases at J, with 25 bases between the two ends. CDR3 residues: CASSLQGSIGRLRNEQYF. The CDR3 DNA is TGTGCCAGCAGCTTACAAGGATCGATCGGTCGCCTTCGGAACGAGCAGTACTTC.

The chain couples TRBV5-1 to TRBJ2-5, with 12 bases aligning to TRBD2. CDR1 and CDR2 (germline): SGHRS, YFSETQ. The V and J ends lost 0 bases and 5 bases, in that order; junction bases with no gene match: 8. CDR3 length: 17 amino acids. The CDR3 is CASSLGLAGARLETQYF. For the CDR3, the DNA is TGCGCCAGCAGCTTGGGACTAGCGGGGGCCAGGCTGGAGACCCAGTACTTC. The full variable domain, completed using reference TRBV5-1 and TRBJ2-5, is KAGVTQTPRYLIKTRGQQVTLSCSPISGHRSVSWYQQTPGQGLQFLFEYFSETQRNKGNFPGRFSGRQFSNSRSEMNVSTLELGDSALYLCASSLGLAGARLETQYFGPGTRLLVL.

Of note for this clone: At one of its ends the junction is not consistent with the germline gene, which may arise from a read error. The V and J genes are TRBV5-4 and TRBJ1-1; 7 bases map to TRBD1. The CDR3 sequence is 15 residues long. Germline CDR1 is SGHNT and CDR2 is YYREEE (reference sequence). The CDR3 loop reads CASSLEGARNTETFF. The CDR3 nucleotides are TGTGCCAGCAGCTTGGAGGGGGCTCGCAACACTGAAACTTTCTTT. Drawing the rest from reference TRBV5-4 and TRBJ1-1, the complete variable domain is ETGVTQSPTHLIKTRGQQVTLRCSSQSGHNTVSWYQQALGQGPQFIFQYYREEENGRGNFPPRFSGLQFPNYSSELNVNALELDDSALYLCASSLEGARNTETFFGQGTRLTVV.

This CDR3 is CASSRNRGTEAFF. The DNA of the CDR3 is TGTGCCAGCAGCCGTAACAGGGGCACTGAAGCTTTCTTT. This sequence joins TRBV5-3 and TRBJ1-1; 7 positions agree with TRBD1. TRBV5-3 is known as an ORF, though its function is uncertain. Unmatched junction bases numbered 8, after V lost 8 bases and J lost 4 bases. This CDR3 spans 13 amino acids.